This T cell receptor (beta chain) comes out of a study of T cell repertoires in cytomegalovirus infection. About the study: It was the public TCR beta signatures that indicated both CMV infection and matching HLA type.

TCRdb passed the reads through MiXCR, listing each CDR3 protein once. The sample shows 150,000 to 200,000 distinct CDR3 sequences, approximately 15% of them seen only once. Findings of the study overall: Carriers of CMV and the relevant HLA type were discriminated by public TCR beta frequency. Dominant in the ex vivo response were TCR beta clonotypes restricted by HLA-C and specific for CMV.

CDR3 length equals 15 residues. Deletions cut 2 bases from V and 1 base from J, with 11 bases between. CDR1 LNHNV and CDR2 YYDKDF come from the germline V gene (reference sequence). To note about this clonotype: Its antigen is undetermined.

This sequence was found in a human donor in good health (CMV status not recorded). Some clones in this sample may be carry-over from other donors' samples. The sample consisted of PBMCs. The V gene is TRBV15, the J gene TRBJ1-1; tentative D call: TRBD1 (5 bases). DNA for the CDR3: TGTGCCACCAGCAGACAGGACAAAAAGAACACTGAAGCTTTCTTT. Protein: CATSRQDKKNTEAFF.